These 25 T cell receptor beta chains share one sample of origin, sequenced in a study of T-cell reconstitution after alpha-beta-depleted transplantation in children. Unique molecular identifiers tagged the TCRbeta library. TCRdb reprocessed the PCR reads via MiXCR and lists one record per CDR3 protein. The sample shows about 500,000 distinct CDR3 sequences, approximately 32% of them seen only once. Sequencing was performed on PBMCs from the stem cell graft donor, taken from the stem cell graft. These TCRs come from a human donor who donated a stem cell graft to a child with aplastic anemia.

The chain combines TRBV6-5 with TRBJ2-6; no firm D call. Trimming took 2 bases from V and 0 from J, leaving 8 bases between them. CDR3 length: 16 residues. Germline V gene data show CDR1 as MNHEY and CDR2 as SVGAGI. DNA for the CDR3: TGTGCCAGCAGTTACGGGCTGTTCTCTGGGGCCAACGTCCTGACTTTC. It codes for CASSYGLFSGANVLTF.

This clonotype has just a few counts. This sequence joins TRBV5-6 and TRBJ1-1; 10 bases align to TRBD1. The germline CDR1 and CDR2 sequences are SGHDT and YYEEEE. Germline trimming cut 1 base from V and 5 bases from J; bases unmatched to any gene: 8. The CDR3 extends over 16 amino acids. In DNA form, the CDR3 reads TGTGCCAGCAGCTTGTATAGCGGACAGGGGGAAACTGAAGCTTTCTTT. It yields the protein CASSLYSGQGETEAFF.

This clonotype turned up a few times. The chain couples TRBV9 to TRBJ2-1; maybe TRBD2 (6 bases). CDR1 is SGDLS, CDR2 YYNGEE, per germline. This CDR3 has 16 amino acids. V was cut by 0 bases and J by 0 bases, with 10 bases left in between. The CDR3 sequence is CASSVAGLSSYNEQFF. The CDR3, as DNA: TGTGCCAGCAGCGTAGCCGGACTAAGCTCCTACAATGAGCAGTTCTTC.

The gene calls are TRBV19 and TRBJ1-2; perhaps TRBD1 as D (6 bases). The germline V gene encodes CDR1 LNHDA and CDR2 SQIVND (reference sequence). The CDR3 sequence is 15 residues long. V was cut by 2 bases and J by 5 bases, with 15 bases left in between. The DNA of the CDR3 is TGTGCCAGTAGTATAAAACCGGACAGAAAGTATGGCTACACCTTC. Its translation is CASSIKPDRKYGYTF. Based on the CDR3 plus reference TRBV19 and TRBJ1-2, the full variable domain is DGGITQSPKYLFRKEGQNVTLSCEQNLNHDAMYWYRQDPGQGLRLIYYSQIVNDFQKGDIAEGYSVSREKKESFPLTVTSAQKNPTAFYLCASSIKPDRKYGYTFGSGTRLTVV.

The CDR3 DNA reads TGCAGTGCTAGTCGGGCCCAGGCTAACACCGGGGAGCTGTTTTTT. Its translation: CSASRAQANTGELFF. This chain connects TRBV20-1 to TRBJ2-2; D is ambiguous. The CDR3 length is 15 residues. V was shortened by 3 bases and J by 2 bases, with 13 bases between the two germline ends. Germline V gives CDR1 DFQATT, CDR2 SNEGSKA (reference sequence).

The chain is built from TRBV27 and TRBJ2-7; 7 nucleotides agree with TRBD1. CDR1 and CDR2 (germline): MNHEY, SMNVEV (reference sequence). The ends lost 5 bases at V and 1 base at J; junction bases unmatched: 8. This CDR3 is built from 15 residues. The CDR3 is CASSITGVGSYEQYF. For the CDR3, the DNA is TGTGCCAGCAGTATAACAGGGGTAGGGTCCTACGAGCAGTACTTC.

The chain recombines TRBV6-2 or TRBV6-3 with TRBJ2-7; D unclear. The germline V and J ends were trimmed by 5 bases and 5 bases, with 10 bases remaining between them. Per the germline V gene, CDR1 is MNHEY and CDR2 is SVGEGT. The CDR3 contains 12 residues. CDR3 residues: CASSTTFNEQYV. CDR3 DNA: TGTGCCAGCAGTACGACATTCAACGAGCAGTACGTC.

The chain links TRBV12-3 or TRBV12-4 to TRBJ2-3; 10 bases fit TRBD2. V gave up 6 bases and J gave up 4 bases; unmatched junction bases: 10. CDR3 size: 16 residues. In DNA form, the CDR3 reads TGTGCCAGCAGACCCCAGCGGGGGGGTGGCGCAGATACGCAGTATTTT. The encoded protein is CASRPQRGGGADTQYF.

V usage is TRBV6-1 and J usage is TRBJ2-3; D is ambiguous. The CDR3 spans 15 residues. In germline, CDR1 is MNHNS, CDR2 SASEGT. V lost 6 bases and J lost 5, with 18 bases in between. CDR3: CASRAGLQPEDTQYF. CDR3 coding DNA: TGTGCCAGCAGGGCTGGGTTGCAGCCAGAAGATACGCAGTATTTT.

The chain recombines TRBV12-5 with TRBJ2-1; D might be TRBD2 (6 bases). This CDR3 is 16 amino acids long. Per the germline V gene, CDR1 is LGHNT and CDR2 is FRNRAP. The ends were cut back, 0 bases at V and 1 base at J, with 10 bases in the middle. For the CDR3, the DNA is TGTGCTAGTGGTTTGGTCAGCGGGCGGTCCTACAATGAGCAGTTCTTC. Protein sequence: CASGLVSGRSYNEQFF.

This clonotype was recorded a few times. The V gene is TRBV7-9, the J gene TRBJ2-3; 14 bases align to TRBD2. The CDR3 loop spans 17 amino acids. CDR1 SEHNR and CDR2 FQNEAQ come from the germline V gene (reference sequence). V dropped 5 bases and J dropped 0; count of bases not matched to a gene: 4. The DNA for the CDR3 is TGTGCCAGCAGCGTCCGACTAGCGGGAGGGAGCACAGATACGCAGTATTTT. Protein: CASSVRLAGGSTDTQYF.

The chain recombines TRBV10-3 with TRBJ2-5; 8 nucleotides align to TRBD1. V lost 11 bases to trimming and J lost 2 bases; unmatched junction nucleotides: 10. The CDR3 loop spans 14 amino acids. From germline, CDR1 is ENHRY and CDR2 SYGVKD. The CDR3 is CASRTGPKQETQYF. DNA of the CDR3: TGTGCCTCCCGGACAGGGCCGAAGCAAGAGACCCAGTACTTC.

Note on this clonotype: The germline gene is not matched at one end of the junction; a read error may be the cause. J is TRBJ2-2 and V is TRBV7-9; D possibly corresponds to TRBD2 (5 bases). Germline values: CDR1 SEHNR, CDR2 FQNEAQ (reference sequence). The CDR3 is 15 residues long. CDR3 loop: CASIEKQINTGELFF. DNA for the CDR3: TGTGCCAGCATTGAGAAGCAGATTAACACCGGGGAGCTGTTTTTC.

The rearrangement links TRBV20-1 to TRBJ2-3; no reliable D call. The CDR3 sequence is 15 residues long. Looked up from germline, CDR1 is DFQATT and CDR2 is SNEGSKA (reference sequence). V was shortened by 0 bases and J by 1 base, with 11 bases between the two germline ends. The CDR3 is CSARDWSDRTDTQYF. CDR3 nucleotide sequence: TGCAGTGCTAGAGATTGGTCAGATCGCACAGATACGCAGTATTTT.

This chain links TRBV28 with TRBJ2-7; either TRBD1 or TRBD2 may supply D (6 bases each). V lost 4 bases and J 9 bases, leaving 13 bases between the germline ends. The CDR3 spans 12 residues. Germline CDR1 reads MDHEN; CDR2 reads SYDVKM. The CDR3 DNA reads as TGTGCCAGCAGTTCCCTGGAGGGGGGGCAGTACTTC. As protein: CASSSLEGGQYF. The variable domain in full, completed from reference TRBV28 and TRBJ2-7, reads DVKVTQSSRYLVKRTGEKVFLECVQDMDHENMFWYRQDPGLGLRLIYFSYDVKMKEKGDIPEGYSVSREKKERFSLILESASTNQTSMYLCASSSLEGGQYFGPGTRLTVT.

The chain is built from TRBV18 and TRBJ1-1, with no clear D. V was shortened by 5 bases and J by 2 bases, with 9 bases between the two germline ends. There are 13 residues in the CDR3. CDR1 is KGHSH, CDR2 LQKENI, per germline. The DNA for the CDR3 is TGTGCCAGCTCATCAAACAGTAACACTGAAGCTTTCTTT. As protein: CASSSNSNTEAFF.

This clonotype was counted only a few times. The V gene is TRBV19, the J gene TRBJ2-2; TRBD2 might be the D (5 bases). V was trimmed by 6 bases and J by 4 bases, leaving 12 bases between them. The CDR3 spans 14 residues. Germline V gene data show CDR1 as LNHDA and CDR2 as SQIVND (reference sequence). The CDR3 coding sequence is TGTGCCAGTAGAGATTTCGGAGGCACCGGGGAGCTGTTTTTT. It translates to CASRDFGGTGELFF.

CDR3 sequence reads: CASSLSRDTGELFF. The CDR3 nucleotides are TGCGCCAGCAGCTTGTCAAGAGACACCGGGGAGCTGTTTTTT. This sequence joins TRBV5-1 and TRBJ2-2; D gene ambiguous. Trimming shortened V by 1 base and J by 3 bases, and 7 bases separated the two germline ends. This CDR3 has 14 residues. Germline V CDR1 and CDR2: SGHRS, YFSETQ.

This clonotype has a handful of counts. The V gene is TRBV29-1, the J gene TRBJ1-5, with a tentative D call TRBD1 (5 bases). The V end lost 4 bases, the J end lost 4 bases, and 8 bases lay between the germline ends. The CDR3 is 12 residues long. Germline V gene lookup returns CDR1 SQVTM and CDR2 ANQGSEA. CDR3 residues: CSVGKGNQPQHF. The CDR3 DNA reads TGCAGCGTTGGAAAGGGGAATCAGCCCCAGCATTTT.

The chain joins TRBV29-1 to TRBJ2-7, with 8 bases aligning to TRBD2. The CDR3 extends over 14 amino acids. Germline V gives CDR1 SQVTM, CDR2 ANQGSEA. V gave up 5 bases and J gave up 2 bases; unmatched junction bases: 8. The CDR3 DNA reads as TGCAGCGTTCACAGCGGGAGAGGGACCTACGAGCAGTACTTC. Protein product: CSVHSGRGTYEQYF.

The genes are TRBV6-1 and TRBJ2-4; 9 bases agree with TRBD1. Germline-derived CDR1 and CDR2 are MNHNS and SASEGT. CDR3 length: 18 amino acids. The J segment lost 8 bases and the V segment lost 9 bases, leaving 23 bases of the junction unmatched. The CDR3 bases are TGTGCCAGTGACACAGGGGGCAGGGACCACCCCCGGGGAGACATTCAGTACTTC. Its protein is CASDTGGRDHPRGDIQYF.

The chain recombines TRBV28 with TRBJ1-1; D is ambiguous. Per the germline V gene, CDR1 is MDHEN and CDR2 is SYDVKM. V was clipped by 6 bases and J by 1 base, with 6 bases between them. The CDR3 has 12 residues. The CDR3 DNA reads as TGTGCCAGCAGCATCACGAACACTGAAGCTTTCTTT. As protein: CASSITNTEAFF.

This clonotype has a handful of counts. The chain couples TRBV20-1 to TRBJ2-6, with D unclear. Trimming shortened V by 3 bases and J by 2 bases, and 8 bases separated the two germline ends. The CDR3 sequence is 14 residues long. Looked up from germline, CDR1 is DFQATT and CDR2 is SNEGSKA (reference sequence). CDR3 DNA: TGCAGTGCTAGTCAACGGGCTGGGGCCAACGTCCTGACTTTC. This translates into CSASQRAGANVLTF.

The chain uses TRBV4-2 and TRBJ2-7; D not certain. This CDR3 is 15 amino acids long. Germline assignment: CDR1 LGHNA and CDR2 YNFKEQ. V gave up 3 bases and J gave up 3 bases, with 15 bases separating them. CDR3 bases: TGTGCCAGCAGCCAGAGAACCCGAAATGGCTACGAGCAGTACTTC. Translated: CASSQRTRNGYEQYF.

The rearrangement joins TRBV29-1 to TRBJ2-2; D remains unclear. V gave up 6 bases and J gave up 6 bases, with 14 bases separating them. CDR1 is SQVTM, CDR2 ANQGSEA, per germline. This CDR3 has 13 amino acids. CDR3 DNA sequence: TGCAGCGTGGCCCTCTCTTTGGCCGGGGAGCTGTTTTTT. Translation: CSVALSLAGELFF.